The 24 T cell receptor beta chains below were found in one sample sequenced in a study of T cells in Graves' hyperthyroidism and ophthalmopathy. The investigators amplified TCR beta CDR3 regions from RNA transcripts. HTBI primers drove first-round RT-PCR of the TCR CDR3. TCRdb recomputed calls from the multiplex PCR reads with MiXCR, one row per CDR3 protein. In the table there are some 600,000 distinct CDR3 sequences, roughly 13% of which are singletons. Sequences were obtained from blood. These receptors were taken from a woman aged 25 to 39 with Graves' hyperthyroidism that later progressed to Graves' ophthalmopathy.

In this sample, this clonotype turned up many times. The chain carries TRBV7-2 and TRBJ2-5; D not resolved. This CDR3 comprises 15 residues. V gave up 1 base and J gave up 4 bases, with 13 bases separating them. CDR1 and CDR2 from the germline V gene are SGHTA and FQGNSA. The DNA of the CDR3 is TGTGCCAGCAGCTTAGATGTGAATCCCTTAGAGACCCAGTACTTC. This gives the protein CASSLDVNPLETQYF. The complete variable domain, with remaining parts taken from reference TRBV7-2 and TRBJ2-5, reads GAGVSQSPSNKVTEKGKDVELRCDPISGHTALYWYRQSLGQGLEFLIYFQGNSAPDKSGLPSDRFSAERTGGSVSTLTIQRTQQEDSAVYLCASSLDVNPLETQYFGPGTRLLVL.

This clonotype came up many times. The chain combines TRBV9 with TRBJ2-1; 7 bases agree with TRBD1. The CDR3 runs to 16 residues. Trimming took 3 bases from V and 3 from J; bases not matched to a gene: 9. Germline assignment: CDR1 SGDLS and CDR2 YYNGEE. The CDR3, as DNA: TGTGCCAGCAGCGGAGGACTCGGACAGGTCTACAATGAGCAGTTCTTC. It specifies CASSGGLGQVYNEQFF. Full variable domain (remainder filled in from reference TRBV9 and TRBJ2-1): DSGVTQTPKHLITATGQRVTLRCSPRSGDLSVYWYQQSLDQGLQFLIQYYNGEERAKGNILERFSAQQFPDLHSELNLSSLELGDSALYFCASSGGLGQVYNEQFFGPGTRLTVL.

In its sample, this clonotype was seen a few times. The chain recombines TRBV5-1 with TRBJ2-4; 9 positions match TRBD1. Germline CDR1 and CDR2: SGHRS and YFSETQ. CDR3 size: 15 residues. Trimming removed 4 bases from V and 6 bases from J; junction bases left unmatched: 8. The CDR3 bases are TGCGCCAGCAGCCCGGGGACAGGGAGGGGAAACATTCAGTACTTC. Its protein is CASSPGTGRGNIQYF.

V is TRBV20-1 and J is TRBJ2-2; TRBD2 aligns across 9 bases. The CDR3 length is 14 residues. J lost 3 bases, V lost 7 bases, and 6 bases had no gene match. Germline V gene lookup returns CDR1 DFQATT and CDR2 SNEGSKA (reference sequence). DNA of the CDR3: TGCAGTGTGGGAGCGGGAGGAGACACCGGGGAGCTGTTTTTT. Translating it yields CSVGAGGDTGELFF.

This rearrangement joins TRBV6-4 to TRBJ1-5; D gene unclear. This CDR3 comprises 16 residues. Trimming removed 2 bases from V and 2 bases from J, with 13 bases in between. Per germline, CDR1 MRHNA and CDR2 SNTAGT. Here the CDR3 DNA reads TGTGCCAGCAGTGACCCATTCGGCCGGGGCAATCAGCCCCAGCATTTT. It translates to CASSDPFGRGNQPQHF.

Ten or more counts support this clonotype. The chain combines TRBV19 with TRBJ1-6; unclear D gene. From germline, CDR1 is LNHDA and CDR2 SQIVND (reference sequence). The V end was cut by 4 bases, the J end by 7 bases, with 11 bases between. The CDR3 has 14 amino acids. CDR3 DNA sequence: TGTGCCAGTAGTACCCGGACGGGGAATTCACCCCTCCACTTT. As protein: CASSTRTGNSPLHF.

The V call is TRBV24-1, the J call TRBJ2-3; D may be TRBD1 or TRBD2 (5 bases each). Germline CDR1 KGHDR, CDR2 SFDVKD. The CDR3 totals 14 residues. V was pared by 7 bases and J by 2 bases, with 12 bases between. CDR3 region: CATSFRDVTDTQYF. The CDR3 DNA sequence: TGTGCCACCAGCTTCCGGGACGTCACAGATACGCAGTATTTT.

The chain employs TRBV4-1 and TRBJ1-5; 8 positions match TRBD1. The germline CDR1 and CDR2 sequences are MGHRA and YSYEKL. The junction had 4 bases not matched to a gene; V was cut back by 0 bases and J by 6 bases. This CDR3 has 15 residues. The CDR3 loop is CASSQESRGPQPQHF. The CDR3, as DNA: TGCGCCAGCAGCCAAGAATCCAGGGGGCCTCAGCCCCAGCATTTT.

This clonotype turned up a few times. CDR3 in amino acids: CSARGVNGFSNQPQHF. CDR3 DNA sequence: TGCAGTGCTAGAGGGGTTAACGGCTTTAGCAATCAGCCCCAGCATTTT. The chain combines TRBV20-1 with TRBJ1-5; D is ambiguous. The CDR3 length is 16 residues. CDR1 DFQATT and CDR2 SNEGSKA come from the germline V gene (reference sequence). Trimming left V 1 base short and J 0 bases short, with 13 bases between.

CDR3 DNA sequence: TGCGCCAGCAGCAAACGACAGGGGGAGAATTACGAGCAGTACTTC. This sequence encodes CASSKRQGENYEQYF. This chain links TRBV4-1 with TRBJ2-7, with 9 bases that match TRBD1. Germline V gives CDR1 MGHRA, CDR2 YSYEKL. The CDR3 runs 15 residues. After removal of 5 bases from V and 4 bases from J, the junction contained 9 bases not matched to a gene.

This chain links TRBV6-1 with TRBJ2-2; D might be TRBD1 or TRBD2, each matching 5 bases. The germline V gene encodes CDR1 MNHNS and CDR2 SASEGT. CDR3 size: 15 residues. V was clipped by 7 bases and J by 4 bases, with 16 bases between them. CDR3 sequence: CASMDTGGTTGELFF. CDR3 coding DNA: TGTGCCAGCATGGATACAGGAGGTACCACCGGGGAGCTGTTTTTT.

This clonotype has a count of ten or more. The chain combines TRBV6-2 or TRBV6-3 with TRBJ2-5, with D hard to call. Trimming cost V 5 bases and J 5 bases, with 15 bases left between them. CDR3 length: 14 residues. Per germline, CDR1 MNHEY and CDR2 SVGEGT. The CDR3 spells CASSPTRLGETQYF. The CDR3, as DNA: TGTGCCAGCAGTCCGACAAGGTTGGGGGAGACCCAGTACTTC.

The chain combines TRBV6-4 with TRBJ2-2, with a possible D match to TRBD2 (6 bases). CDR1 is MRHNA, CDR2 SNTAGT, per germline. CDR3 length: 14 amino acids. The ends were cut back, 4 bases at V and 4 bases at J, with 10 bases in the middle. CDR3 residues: CASSAGVLTGELFF. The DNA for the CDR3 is TGTGCCAGCAGTGCGGGGGTGCTCACCGGGGAGCTGTTTTTT.

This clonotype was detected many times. The CDR3 reads CASSLAGWGTDTQYF. The CDR3 DNA reads TGTGCCAGCAGCTTAGCGGGCTGGGGCACAGATACGCAGTATTTT. The chain couples TRBV7-9 to TRBJ2-3; D call uncertain. The length of the CDR3 is 15 residues. From germline, CDR1 is SEHNR and CDR2 FQNEAQ (reference sequence). V was clipped by 0 bases and J by 1 base, with 8 bases between them.

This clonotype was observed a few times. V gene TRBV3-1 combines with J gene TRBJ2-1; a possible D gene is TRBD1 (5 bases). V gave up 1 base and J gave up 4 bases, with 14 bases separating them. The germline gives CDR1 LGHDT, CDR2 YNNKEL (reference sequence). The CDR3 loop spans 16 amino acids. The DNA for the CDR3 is TGTGCCAGCAGCCAAGGCTCGTCAGGGAATTACAATGAGCAGTTCTTC. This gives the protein CASSQGSSGNYNEQFF.

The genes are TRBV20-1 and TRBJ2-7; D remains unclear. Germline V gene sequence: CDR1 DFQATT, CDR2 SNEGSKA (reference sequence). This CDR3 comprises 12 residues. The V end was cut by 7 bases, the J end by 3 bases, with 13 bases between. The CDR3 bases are TGCAGTGTTTCAGTCCGCGGCTACGAGCAGTACTTC. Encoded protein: CSVSVRGYEQYF.

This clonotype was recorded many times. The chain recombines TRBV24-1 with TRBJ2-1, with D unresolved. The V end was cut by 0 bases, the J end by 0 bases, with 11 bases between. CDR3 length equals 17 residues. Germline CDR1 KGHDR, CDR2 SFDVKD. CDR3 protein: CATSDLASSSSYNEQFF. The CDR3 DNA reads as TGTGCCACCAGTGATTTGGCCTCCTCGAGCTCCTACAATGAGCAGTTCTTC.

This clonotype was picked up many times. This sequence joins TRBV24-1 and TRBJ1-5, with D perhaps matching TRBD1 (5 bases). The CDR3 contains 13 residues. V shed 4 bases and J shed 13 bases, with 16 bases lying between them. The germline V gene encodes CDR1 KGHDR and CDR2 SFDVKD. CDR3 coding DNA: TGTGCCACCAGTGACGCCTCAAACCGGGGGCAGCATTTT. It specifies CATSDASNRGQHF.

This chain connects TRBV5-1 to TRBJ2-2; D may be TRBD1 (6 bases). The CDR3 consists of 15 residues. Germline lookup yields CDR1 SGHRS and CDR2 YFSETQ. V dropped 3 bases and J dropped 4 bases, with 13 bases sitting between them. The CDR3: CASSWGRPSTGELFF. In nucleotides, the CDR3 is TGCGCCAGCAGCTGGGGGCGGCCGTCCACCGGGGAGCTGTTTTTT.

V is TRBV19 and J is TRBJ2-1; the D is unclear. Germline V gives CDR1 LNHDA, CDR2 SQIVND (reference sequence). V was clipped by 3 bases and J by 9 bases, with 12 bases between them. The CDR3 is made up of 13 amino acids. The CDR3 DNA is TGTGCCAGTAGTATCGGAGTAGAAGGTGAGCAGTTCTTC. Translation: CASSIGVEGEQFF. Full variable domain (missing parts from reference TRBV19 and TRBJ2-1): DGGITQSPKYLFRKEGQNVTLSCEQNLNHDAMYWYRQDPGQGLRLIYYSQIVNDFQKGDIAEGYSVSREKKESFPLTVTSAQKNPTAFYLCASSIGVEGEQFFGPGTRLTVL.

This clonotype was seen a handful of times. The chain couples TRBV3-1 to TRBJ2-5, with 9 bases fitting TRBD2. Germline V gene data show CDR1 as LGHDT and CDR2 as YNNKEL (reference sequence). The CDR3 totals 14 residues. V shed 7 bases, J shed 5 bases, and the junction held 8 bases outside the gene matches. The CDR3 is CASKRTSAGETQYF. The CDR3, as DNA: TGTGCCAGCAAAAGGACTAGCGCTGGGGAGACCCAGTACTTC.

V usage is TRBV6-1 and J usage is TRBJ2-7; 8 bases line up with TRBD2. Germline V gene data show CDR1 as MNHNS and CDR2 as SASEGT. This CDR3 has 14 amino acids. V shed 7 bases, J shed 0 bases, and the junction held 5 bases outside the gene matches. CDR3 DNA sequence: TGTGCCAGCATACGTAGCGGGGTCTCCTACGAGCAGTACTTC. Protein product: CASIRSGVSYEQYF.

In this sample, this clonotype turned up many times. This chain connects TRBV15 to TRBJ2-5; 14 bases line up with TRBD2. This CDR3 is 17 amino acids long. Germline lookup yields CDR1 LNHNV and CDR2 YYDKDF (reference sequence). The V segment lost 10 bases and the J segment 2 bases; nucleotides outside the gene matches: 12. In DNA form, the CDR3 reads TGTGCCAGCCGCAGACTAGCGGGAGGGGAGGGGCAAGAGACCCAGTACTTC. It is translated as CASRRLAGGEGQETQYF. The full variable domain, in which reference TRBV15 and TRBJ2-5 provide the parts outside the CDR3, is DAMVIQNPRYQVTQFGKPVTLSCSQTLNHNVMYWYQQKSSQAPKLLFHYYDKDFNNEADTPDNFQSRRPNTSFCFLDIRSPGLGDTAMYLCASRRLAGGEGQETQYFGPGTRLLVL.

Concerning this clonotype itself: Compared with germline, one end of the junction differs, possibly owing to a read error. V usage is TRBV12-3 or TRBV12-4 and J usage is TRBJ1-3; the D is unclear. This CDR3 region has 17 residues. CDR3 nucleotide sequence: TGTGCCGGCAGTTTAGTTTACAGAACTAGCTCTGGAAACACCATATATTTT. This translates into CAGSLVYRTSSGNTIYF.